Listed below are T cell receptor beta chains from one sample, sequenced in a study of T cell changes during pregnancy in multiple sclerosis. Sequencing used immunoSEQ multiplex PCR; TCRdb keeps in-frame clones, though not all of them. The profile covers tens of thousands of clones, with more than 90% appearing a single time and 0.2% to 0.25% taken by the ten largest. This material consisted of CD4+ T cells from peripheral blood mononuclear cells, taken before pregnancy. The receptor source for this set is a female donor with multiple sclerosis, enrolled in a pregnancy study. Each CDR3 is given with its conserved first and last residue.

CSVGGLAGGDTQYF,TRBJ2-3,TRBV29-1
CASSPGQLAEKLFF,TRBJ1-4,TRBV28
CASSQNLGQGANEQYF,TRBJ2-7,TRBV28
CASSWGDRGYYNEQFF,TRBJ2-1,TRBV5-1
CASSVMSGTDSHSYNEQFF,TRBJ2-1,TRBV9
CASSGNRVSYEQYF,TRBJ2-7,TRBV7-8
CASTQGSGRGVAETQYF,TRBJ2-5,TRBV9
CASSLHFNQPQHF,TRBJ1-5,TRBV28
CASSSGQGGTGELFF,TRBJ2-2,TRBV5-6
CASSSRGNQPQHF,TRBJ1-5,TRBV28
CASSRDRGRDGYTF,TRBJ1-2,TRBV6-1
CASSYSVGGAGGYTF,TRBJ1-2,TRBV6-6
CASIIGATGYNEQFF,TRBJ2-1,TRBV2
CASSPIQLAGGFADTQYF,TRBJ2-3,TRBV27
CASSVVIAGADTQYF,TRBJ2-3,TRBV9
CASSRTGGWTEAFF,TRBJ1-1,TRBV19
CASGRQPLYEQYF,TRBJ2-7,TRBV27
CASSLAGGAGGDTQYF,TRBJ2-3,TRBV7-9
CASSAGQGHNQPQHF,TRBJ1-5,TRBV9
CASRLQTSGPYEQYF,TRBJ2-7,TRBV6-5
CSVAGGPGETQYF,TRBJ2-5,TRBV29-1
CASSVAGSGANVLTF,TRBJ2-6,TRBV9
CASSQGPTSAASYEQYF,TRBJ2-7,TRBV4-2
CASNRGEVSYEQYF,TRBJ2-7,TRBV5-1
CASIRTGSNQPQHF,TRBJ1-5,TRBV19
CASSPTSDTTYEQYF,TRBJ2-7,TRBV7-9